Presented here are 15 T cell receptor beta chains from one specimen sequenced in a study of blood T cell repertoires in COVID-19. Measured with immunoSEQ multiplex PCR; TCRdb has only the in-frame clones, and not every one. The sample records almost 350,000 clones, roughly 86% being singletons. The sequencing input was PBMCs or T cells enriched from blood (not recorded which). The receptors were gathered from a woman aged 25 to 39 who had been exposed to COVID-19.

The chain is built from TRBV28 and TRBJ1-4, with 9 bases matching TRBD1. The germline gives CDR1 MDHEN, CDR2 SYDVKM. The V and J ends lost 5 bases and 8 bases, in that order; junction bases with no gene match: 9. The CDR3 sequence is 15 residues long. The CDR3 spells CASSIRTGAIEKLFF. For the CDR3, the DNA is TGTGCCAGCAGTATAAGGACAGGGGCGATAGAAAAACTGTTTTTT. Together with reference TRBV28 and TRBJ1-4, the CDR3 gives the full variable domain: DVKVTQSSRYLVKRTGEKVFLECVQDMDHENMFWYRQDPGLGLRLIYFSYDVKMKEKGDIPEGYSVSREKKERFSLILESASTNQTSMYLCASSIRTGAIEKLFFGSGTQLSVL.

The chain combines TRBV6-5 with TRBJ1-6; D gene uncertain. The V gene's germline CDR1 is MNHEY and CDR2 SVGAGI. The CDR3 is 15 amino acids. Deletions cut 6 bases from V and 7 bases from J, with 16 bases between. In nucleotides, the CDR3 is TGTGCCAGCAGGCCGGTCCGGGGTAAAAATTCACCCCTCCACTTT. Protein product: CASRPVRGKNSPLHF.

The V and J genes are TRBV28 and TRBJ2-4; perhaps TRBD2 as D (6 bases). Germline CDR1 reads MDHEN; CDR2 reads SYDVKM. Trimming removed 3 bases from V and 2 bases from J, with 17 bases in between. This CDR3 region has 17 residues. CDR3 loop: CASSLSGGSITKNIQYF. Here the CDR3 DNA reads TGTGCCAGCAGTTTGAGTGGGGGGAGCATAACCAAAAACATTCAGTACTTC. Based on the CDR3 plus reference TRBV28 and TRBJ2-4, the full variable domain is DVKVTQSSRYLVKRTGEKVFLECVQDMDHENMFWYRQDPGLGLRLIYFSYDVKMKEKGDIPEGYSVSREKKERFSLILESASTNQTSMYLCASSLSGGSITKNIQYFGAGTRLSVL.

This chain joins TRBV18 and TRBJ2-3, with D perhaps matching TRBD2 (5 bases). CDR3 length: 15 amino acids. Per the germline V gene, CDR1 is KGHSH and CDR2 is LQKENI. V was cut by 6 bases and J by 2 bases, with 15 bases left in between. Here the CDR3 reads CASSSLAPVTDTQYF. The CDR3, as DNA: TGTGCCAGCTCGTCGCTAGCCCCCGTCACAGATACGCAGTATTTT.

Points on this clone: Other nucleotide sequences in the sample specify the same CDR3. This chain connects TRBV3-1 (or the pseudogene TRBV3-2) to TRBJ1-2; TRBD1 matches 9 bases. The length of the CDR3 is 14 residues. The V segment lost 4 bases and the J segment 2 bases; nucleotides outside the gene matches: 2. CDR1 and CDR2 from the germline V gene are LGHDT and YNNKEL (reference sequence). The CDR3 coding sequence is TGTGCCAGCAGCCGACAGGGGGGGAACTATGGCTACACCTTC. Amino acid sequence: CASSRQGGNYGYTF.

The CDR3 loop reads CASSPDSVNYGYTF. The DNA of the CDR3 is TGTGCCAGCAGCCCCGACAGCGTCAACTATGGCTACACCTTC. The chain carries TRBV5-4 and TRBJ1-2; maybe TRBD1 (5 bases). Germline CDR1 SGHNT, CDR2 YYREEE (reference sequence). The CDR3 is made up of 14 amino acids. V was cut by 4 bases and J by 2 bases, with 12 bases left in between.

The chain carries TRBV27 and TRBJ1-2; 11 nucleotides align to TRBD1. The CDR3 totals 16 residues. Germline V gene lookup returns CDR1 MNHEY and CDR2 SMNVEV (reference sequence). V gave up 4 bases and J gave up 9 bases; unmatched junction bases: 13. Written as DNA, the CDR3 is TGTGCCAGCAGTTCGGTTTGGACAGGGGGCGCCGGGAGCTACACCTTC. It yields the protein CASSSVWTGGAGSYTF.

The CDR3 sequence: CASGEGGRQPQHF. In DNA form, the CDR3 reads TGTGCCAGTGGGGAGGGAGGTCGCCAGCCCCAGCATTTT. This rearrangement joins TRBV19 to TRBJ1-5, with D hard to call. The CDR3 has 13 residues. V lost 8 bases and J lost 7, with 15 bases in between. CDR1 LNHDA and CDR2 SQIVND come from the germline V gene (reference sequence).

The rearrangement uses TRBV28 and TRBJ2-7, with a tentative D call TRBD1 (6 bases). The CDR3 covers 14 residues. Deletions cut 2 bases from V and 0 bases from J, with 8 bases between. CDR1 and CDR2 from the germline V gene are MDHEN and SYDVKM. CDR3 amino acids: CASSLNRVSYEQYF. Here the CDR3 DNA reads TGTGCCAGCAGTTTAAACAGGGTCTCCTACGAGCAGTACTTC. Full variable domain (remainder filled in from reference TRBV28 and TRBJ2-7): DVKVTQSSRYLVKRTGEKVFLECVQDMDHENMFWYRQDPGLGLRLIYFSYDVKMKEKGDIPEGYSVSREKKERFSLILESASTNQTSMYLCASSLNRVSYEQYFGPGTRLTVT.

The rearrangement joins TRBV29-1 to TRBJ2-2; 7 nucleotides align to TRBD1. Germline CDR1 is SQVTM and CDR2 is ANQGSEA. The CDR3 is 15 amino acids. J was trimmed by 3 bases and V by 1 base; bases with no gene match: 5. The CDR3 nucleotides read TGCAGCGTTGAAGTCAGGGGGACCGACACCGGGGAGCTGTTTTTT. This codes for CSVEVRGTDTGELFF.

The CDR3 spells CASSQGQGARGYTF. The CDR3 DNA sequence: TGTGCCAGCAGCCAAGGACAGGGGGCGAGAGGCTACACCTTC. The chain joins TRBV3-1 (or the pseudogene TRBV3-2) to TRBJ1-2; TRBD1 aligns across 10 bases. Germline trimming cut 1 base from V and 8 bases from J; bases unmatched to any gene: 4. Germline CDR1 LGHDT, CDR2 YNNKEL (reference sequence). The CDR3 has 14 residues.

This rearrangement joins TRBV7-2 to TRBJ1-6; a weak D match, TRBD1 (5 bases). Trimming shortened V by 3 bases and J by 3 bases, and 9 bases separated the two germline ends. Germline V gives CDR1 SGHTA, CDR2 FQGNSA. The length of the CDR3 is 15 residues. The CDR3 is CASSFGRDYNSPLHF. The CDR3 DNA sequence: TGTGCCAGCAGCTTCGGCAGGGACTATAATTCACCCCTCCACTTT.

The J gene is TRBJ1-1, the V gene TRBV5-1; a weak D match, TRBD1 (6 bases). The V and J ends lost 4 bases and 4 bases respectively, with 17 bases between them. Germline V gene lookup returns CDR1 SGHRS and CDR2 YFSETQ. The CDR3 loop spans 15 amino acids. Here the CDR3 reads CASSGNWGLGTEAFF. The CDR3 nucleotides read TGCGCCAGCAGCGGCAACTGGGGGCTGGGCACTGAAGCTTTCTTT.

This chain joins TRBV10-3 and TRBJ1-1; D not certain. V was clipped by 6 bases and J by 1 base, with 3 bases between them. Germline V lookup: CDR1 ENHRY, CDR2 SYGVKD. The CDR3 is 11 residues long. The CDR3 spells CAIRANTEAFF. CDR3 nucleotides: TGTGCCATCAGGGCGAACACTGAAGCTTTCTTT.

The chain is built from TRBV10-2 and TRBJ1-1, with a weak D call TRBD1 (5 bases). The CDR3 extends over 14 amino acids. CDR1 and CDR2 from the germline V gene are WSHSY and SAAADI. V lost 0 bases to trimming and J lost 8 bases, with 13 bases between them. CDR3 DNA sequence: TGCGCCAGCAGTGAGTCGACGTTGGAGGGGGAAGCTTTCTTT. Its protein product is CASSESTLEGEAFF.